Only a few counts were recorded for the clone carrying this T cell receptor (beta chain). As yet, its antigen is unknown. This sample was included in a study of shared clonotypes between healthy human individuals. Every contributor of samples was a Caucasian grown-up residing in Nashville, Tennessee. Study conclusions and caveats: Larger estimated richness was generally recorded for naive subsets relative to memory subsets.

In germline, CDR1 is KGHSH, CDR2 LQKENI. This CDR3 has 14 residues. The V and J ends lost 1 base and 9 bases, in that order; junction bases with no gene match: 5. Measured with immunoSEQ multiplex PCR; TCRdb has only the in-frame clones, and not every one. Of about 360,000 clones listed, less than 75% are singletons. The sample consisted of memory CD4+ T cells sorted from blood. Regarding subset: CD45RA-negative fraction. This chain links TRBV18 with TRBJ2-1; 8 positions match TRBD2. This TCR derives from a man aged 25-45 years in good health. CDR3 amino acids: CASSPQSGGGEQFF. DNA of the CDR3: TGTGCCAGCTCACCACAAAGCGGGGGAGGTGAGCAGTTCTTC.